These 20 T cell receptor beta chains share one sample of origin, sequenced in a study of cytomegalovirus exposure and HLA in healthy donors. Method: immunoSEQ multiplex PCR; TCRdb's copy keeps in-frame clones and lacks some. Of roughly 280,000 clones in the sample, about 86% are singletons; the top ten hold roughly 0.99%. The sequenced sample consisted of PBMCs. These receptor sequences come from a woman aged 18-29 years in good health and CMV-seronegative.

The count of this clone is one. The CDR3 sequence: CASSQQLIAGEAFF. For the CDR3, the DNA is TGTGCCAGTAGCCAACAGTTAATTGCTGGTGAAGCTTTCTTT. This sequence joins TRBV19 and TRBJ1-1; D is uncertain. The germline V gene encodes CDR1 LNHDA and CDR2 SQIVND (reference sequence). V shed 6 bases and J shed 7 bases, with 18 bases lying between them. CDR3 length: 14 residues.

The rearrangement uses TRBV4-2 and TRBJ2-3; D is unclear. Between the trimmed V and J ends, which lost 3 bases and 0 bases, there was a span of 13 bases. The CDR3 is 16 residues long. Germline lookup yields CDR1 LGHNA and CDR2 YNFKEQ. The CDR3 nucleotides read TGTGCCAGCAGCCACGCCAGTTTGGCTAGCACAGATACGCAGTATTTT. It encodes CASSHASLASTDTQYF.

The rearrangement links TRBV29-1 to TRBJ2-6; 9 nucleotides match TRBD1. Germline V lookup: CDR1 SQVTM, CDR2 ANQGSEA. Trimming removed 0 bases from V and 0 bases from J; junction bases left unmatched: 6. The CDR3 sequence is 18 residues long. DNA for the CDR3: TGCAGCGTTGAAGAAGGGACAGGGCCTAGCTCTGGGGCCAACGTCCTGACTTTC. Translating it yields CSVEEGTGPSSGANVLTF.

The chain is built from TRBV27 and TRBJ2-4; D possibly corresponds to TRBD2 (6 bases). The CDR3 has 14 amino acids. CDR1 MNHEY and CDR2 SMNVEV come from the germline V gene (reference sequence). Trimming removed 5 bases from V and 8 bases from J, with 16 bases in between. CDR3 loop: CASSPRLVGDIQYF. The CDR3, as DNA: TGTGCCAGCAGTCCGCGACTAGTTGGAGACATTCAGTACTTC.

CDR3 in DNA: TGTGCCAGCAGCCAGGGACAGGGGGCAGGAAACTATGGCTACACCTTC. Amino acids: CASSQGQGAGNYGYTF. This chain uses TRBV7-2 with TRBJ1-2; 12 bases line up with TRBD1. The V gene end was trimmed by 5 bases and the J gene end by 2 bases; junction bases not matched to a gene: 6. The germline V gene has CDR1 SGHTA and CDR2 FQGNSA. The CDR3 runs 16 residues.

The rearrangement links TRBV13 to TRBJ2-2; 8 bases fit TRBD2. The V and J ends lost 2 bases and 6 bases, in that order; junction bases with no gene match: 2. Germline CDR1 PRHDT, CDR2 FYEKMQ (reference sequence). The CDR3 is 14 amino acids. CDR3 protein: CASSLLTSAGELFF. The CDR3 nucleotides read TGTGCCAGCAGCTTACTGACTAGCGCCGGGGAGCTGTTTTTT.

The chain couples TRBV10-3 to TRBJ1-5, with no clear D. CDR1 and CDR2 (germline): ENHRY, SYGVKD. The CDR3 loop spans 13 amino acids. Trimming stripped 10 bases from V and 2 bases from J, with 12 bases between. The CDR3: CATREEGNQPQHF. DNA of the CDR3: TGTGCCACCCGGGAAGAAGGCAATCAGCCCCAGCATTTT.

CDR3 loop: CSVAREMNTEAFF. The CDR3 nucleotides read TGCAGCGTGGCGAGGGAAATGAACACTGAAGCTTTCTTT. The gene calls are TRBV29-1 and TRBJ1-1; D is unresolved. Germline-derived CDR1 and CDR2 are SQVTM and ANQGSEA. The germline V and J ends were trimmed by 6 bases and 0 bases, with 11 bases remaining between them. This CDR3 region has 13 residues. Full variable domain (missing parts from reference TRBV29-1 and TRBJ1-1): SAVISQKPSRDICQRGTSLTIQCQVDSQVTMMFWYRQQPGQSLTLIATANQGSEATYESGFVIDKFPISRPNLTFSTLTVSNMSPEDSSIYLCSVAREMNTEAFFGQGTRLTVV.

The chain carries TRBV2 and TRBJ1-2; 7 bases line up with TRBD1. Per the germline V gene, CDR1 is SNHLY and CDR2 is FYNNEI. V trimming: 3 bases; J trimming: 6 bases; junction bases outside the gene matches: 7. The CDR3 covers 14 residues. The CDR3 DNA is TGTGCCAGCAGTGATGACAGGGTTATAGATGGCTACACCTTC. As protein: CASSDDRVIDGYTF.

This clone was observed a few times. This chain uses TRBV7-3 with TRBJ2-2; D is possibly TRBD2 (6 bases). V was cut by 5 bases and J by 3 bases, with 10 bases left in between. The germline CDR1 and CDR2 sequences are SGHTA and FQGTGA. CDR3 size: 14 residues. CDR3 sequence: CASSPGGHTGELFF. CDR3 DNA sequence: TGTGCCAGCAGCCCCGGGGGACACACCGGGGAGCTGTTTTTT. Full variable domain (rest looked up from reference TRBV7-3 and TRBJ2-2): GAGVSQTPSNKVTEKGKYVELRCDPISGHTALYWYRQSLGQGPEFLIYFQGTGAADDSGLPNDRFFAVRPEGSVSTLKIQRTERGDSAVYLCASSPGGHTGELFFGEGSRLTVL.

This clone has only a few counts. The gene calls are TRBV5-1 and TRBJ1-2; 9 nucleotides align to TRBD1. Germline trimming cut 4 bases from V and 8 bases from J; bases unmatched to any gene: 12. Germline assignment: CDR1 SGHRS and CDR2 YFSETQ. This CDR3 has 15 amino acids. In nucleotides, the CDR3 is TGCGCCAGCAGCCGCACAGGGGGCGTGCGAGGGGGCTACACCTTC. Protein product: CASSRTGGVRGGYTF.

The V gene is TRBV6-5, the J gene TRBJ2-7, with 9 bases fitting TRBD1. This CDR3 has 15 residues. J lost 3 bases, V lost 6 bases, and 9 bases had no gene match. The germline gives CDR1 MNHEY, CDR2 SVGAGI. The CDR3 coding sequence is TGTGCCAGCAGACCCGGGACAGGGTCGGTCTACGAGCAGTACTTC. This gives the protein CASRPGTGSVYEQYF.

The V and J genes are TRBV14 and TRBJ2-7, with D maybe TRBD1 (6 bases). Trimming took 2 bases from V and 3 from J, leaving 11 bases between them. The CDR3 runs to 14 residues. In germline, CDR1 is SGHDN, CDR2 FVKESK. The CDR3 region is CASSQRQALYEQYF. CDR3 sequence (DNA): TGTGCCAGCAGCCAACGACAGGCCCTCTACGAGCAGTACTTC.

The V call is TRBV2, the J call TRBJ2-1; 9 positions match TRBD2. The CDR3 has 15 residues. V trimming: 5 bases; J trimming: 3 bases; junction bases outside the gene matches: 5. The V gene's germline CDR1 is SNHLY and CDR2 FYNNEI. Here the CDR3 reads CASSKTSGHYNEQFF. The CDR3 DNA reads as TGTGCCAGCAGTAAGACTAGCGGCCACTACAATGAGCAGTTCTTC.

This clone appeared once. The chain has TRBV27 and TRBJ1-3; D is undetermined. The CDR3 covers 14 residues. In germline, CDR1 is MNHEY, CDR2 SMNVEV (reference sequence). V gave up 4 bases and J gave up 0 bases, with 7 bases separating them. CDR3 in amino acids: CASSSTFSGNTIYF. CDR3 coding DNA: TGTGCCAGCAGTTCCACATTCTCTGGAAACACCATATATTTT.

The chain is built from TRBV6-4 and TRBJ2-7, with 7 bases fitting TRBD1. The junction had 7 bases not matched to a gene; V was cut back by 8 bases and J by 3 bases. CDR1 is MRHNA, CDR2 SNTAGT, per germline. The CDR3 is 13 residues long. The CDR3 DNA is TGTGCCAGCGGATTGGACAGGAGCTACGAGCAGTACTTC. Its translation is CASGLDRSYEQYF.

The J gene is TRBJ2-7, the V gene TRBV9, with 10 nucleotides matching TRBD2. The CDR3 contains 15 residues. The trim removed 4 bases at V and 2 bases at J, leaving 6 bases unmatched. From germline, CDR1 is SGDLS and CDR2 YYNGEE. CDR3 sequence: CASSPRTSGTYEQYF. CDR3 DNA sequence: TGTGCCAGCAGCCCTCGGACTAGCGGCACCTACGAGCAGTACTTC.

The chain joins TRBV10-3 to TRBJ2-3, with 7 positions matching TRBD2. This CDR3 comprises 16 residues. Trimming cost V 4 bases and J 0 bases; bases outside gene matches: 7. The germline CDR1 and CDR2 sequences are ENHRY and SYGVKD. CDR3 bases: TGTGCCATCAGTGTAGGGCGGGGGACTAGCACAGATACGCAGTATTTT. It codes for CAISVGRGTSTDTQYF.

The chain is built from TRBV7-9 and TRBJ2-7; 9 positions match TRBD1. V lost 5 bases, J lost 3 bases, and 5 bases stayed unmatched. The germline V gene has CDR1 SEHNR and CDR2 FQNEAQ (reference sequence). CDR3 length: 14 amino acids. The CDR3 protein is CASSLEDRGYEQYF. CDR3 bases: TGTGCCAGCAGCCTCGAGGACAGGGGCTACGAGCAGTACTTC.

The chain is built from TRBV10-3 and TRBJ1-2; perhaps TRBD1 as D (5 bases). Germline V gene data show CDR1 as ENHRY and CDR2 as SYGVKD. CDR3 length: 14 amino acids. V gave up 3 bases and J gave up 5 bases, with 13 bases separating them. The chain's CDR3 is CAISEGGAGYGYTF. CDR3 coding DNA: TGTGCCATCAGTGAAGGAGGGGCAGGGTATGGCTACACCTTC.